The clone carrying this T cell receptor (beta chain) has a handful of counts. Trimming took 1 base from V and 2 from J, leaving 11 bases between them. The germline gives CDR1 LNHNV, CDR2 YYDKDF (reference sequence). The CDR3 loop spans 15 amino acids. With a J-beta primer mix and a sample-barcoded 5' primer, a second PCR ran roughly 6 to 11 cycles. TCRdb reanalysed the 5' RACE reads using MiXCR and keeps one entry per CDR3 protein. In the table there are approximately 1.5 million distinct CDR3 sequences, about 45% of which are singletons. This record comes from a study of blood T cells in healthy people across ages.

Sequencing input: blood. The receptor comes from a woman aged 18-30 years in good health. The V and J genes are TRBV15 and TRBJ2-5; D is undetermined. DNA for the CDR3: TGTGCCACCAGCAGAGTAGTGGGTACTCAAGAGACCCAGTACTTC. This translates into CATSRVVGTQETQYF.